This T cell receptor (beta chain) originates from a study of T cell responses to AZD1222 COVID-19 vaccine. Whole-study context: Researchers grouped second doses given at about 4 or about 12 weeks into one pool.

Assay used: immunoSEQ multiplex PCR; TCRdb lists only in-frame clones, some missing. The profile covers just over 60,000 clones, with more than 70% appearing a single time and more than 13% taken by the ten largest. As regards this clone: The antigen remains undetermined.

The germline gives CDR1 SQVTM, CDR2 ANQGSEA. CDR3 length equals 15 residues. The J segment lost 7 bases and the V segment lost 0 bases, leaving 12 bases of the junction unmatched. Overall study findings and caveats: Mostly white British, mostly female donors; authors suggested clonal diversity may be underestimated.

The sequencing used peripheral blood, collected on day 0 of AZD1222 vaccination. This chain uses TRBV29-1 with TRBJ2-7; TRBD1 aligns across 7 bases. This receptor was identified in an adult in good health. CDR3 coding DNA: TGCAGCGTTGAAGATCATGTGACAGGGCGTCGAGAGCAGTACTTC. As protein: CSVEDHVTGRREQYF.